This entry lists 7 T cell receptor beta chains sequenced from one sample in a study of OX40 agonist ivuxolimab in advanced cancers. Method: immunoSEQ multiplex PCR; TCRdb's copy keeps in-frame clones and lacks some. The sample carries roughly 80,000 clones, about nine tenths recorded once. The specimen comprised CD4+ or CD8+ T cells sorted from blood, sampled in a trial of the OX40 agonist ivuxolimab. All receptors derive from an adult with an advanced solid tumor such as melanoma, head and neck, liver or kidney cancer.

The V call is TRBV5-6, the J call TRBJ2-7; 9 positions agree with TRBD1. The junction had 4 bases not matched to a gene; V was cut back by 0 bases and J by 0 bases. Germline assignment: CDR1 SGHDT and CDR2 YYEEEE. CDR3 length equals 16 residues. Here the CDR3 DNA reads TGTGCCAGCAGCTTGGGCGGACAGGGGAGCTCCTACGAGCAGTACTTC. Residues: CASSLGGQGSSYEQYF.

The V call is TRBV10-1, the J call TRBJ2-3, with D perhaps TRBD2 (5 bases). V gave up 6 bases and J gave up 2 bases, with 12 bases separating them. The CDR3 contains 14 residues. Germline V gene lookup returns CDR1 WNHNN and CDR2 SYGVQD (reference sequence). In DNA, the CDR3 is TGCGCCAGCAGCCCCGGGGTTACCACAGATACGCAGTATTTT. Its translation: CASSPGVTTDTQYF.

A few counts support this clone. This chain uses TRBV18 with TRBJ1-1; 7 nucleotides match TRBD1. V trimming: 0 bases; J trimming: 0 bases; junction bases outside the gene matches: 4. CDR3 length equals 16 residues. Looked up from germline, CDR1 is KGHSH and CDR2 is LQKENI. The CDR3 nucleotides read TGTGCCAGCTCACCACCTGGACAGGCCCTGAACACTGAAGCTTTCTTT. It codes for CASSPPGQALNTEAFF.

The J gene is TRBJ2-5, the V gene TRBV2; D remains unclear. V was trimmed by 6 bases and J by 5 bases, leaving 10 bases between them. The CDR3 extends over 12 amino acids. Looked up from germline, CDR1 is SNHLY and CDR2 is FYNNEI. CDR3 amino acids: CASRSIRETQYF. The CDR3 DNA sequence: TGTGCCAGCAGATCCATTAGGGAGACCCAGTACTTC.

J is TRBJ2-1 and V is TRBV7-2; perhaps TRBD1 as D (6 bases). V was clipped by 2 bases and J by 8 bases, with 19 bases between them. The CDR3 contains 16 residues. The germline CDR1 and CDR2 sequences are SGHTA and FQGNSA. The CDR3 coding sequence is TGTGCCAGCAGCTTATTACTTACTGGGGGCGCCTATGAGCAGTTCTTC. Translating gives CASSLLLTGGAYEQFF.

This clone appeared a single time. The chain has TRBV11-2 and TRBJ2-5; 9 bases align to TRBD2. The end of the DNA is better explained by TRBJ2-7, so the J call may be wrong. This CDR3 region has 13 residues. Germline CDR1 SGHAT, CDR2 FQNNGV. CDR3 region: CASSLAGTYEQYF. The CDR3 coding sequence is TGTGCCAGCTCACTAGCGGGTACCTACGAGCAGTACTTC.

The chain has TRBV5-1 and TRBJ2-7; D unresolved. The CDR3 spans 14 residues. V lost 0 bases, J lost 4 bases, and 11 bases lay in between. Per the germline V gene, CDR1 is SGHRS and CDR2 is YFSETQ. The CDR3 DNA reads as TGCGCCAGCAGCTTGGAATCCAAACCTTACGAGCAGTACGTC. This sequence encodes CASSLESKPYEQYV.